Following are 2 T cell receptor beta chains from one sample sequenced in a study of type 1 and type 2 diabetes patients. Amplification started from genomic DNA. The TCR beta CDR3 region was amplified using 30 forward and 13 reverse primers. TCRdb re-analysed the multiplex PCR reads in MiXCR, keeping a single row per CDR3 protein. The data hold more than 250,000 distinct CDR3 sequences, with approximately 45% observed a single time. The sample taken for sequencing was peripheral blood mononuclear cells (PBMCs). The receptors originated from a man aged 18 to 30 with type 2 diabetes.

The chain combines TRBV10-1 with TRBJ2-7; D unclear. The germline V and J ends were trimmed by 0 bases and 2 bases, with 14 bases remaining between them. The CDR3 loop spans 16 amino acids. Germline V lookup: CDR1 WNHNN, CDR2 SYGVQD (reference sequence). For the CDR3, the DNA is TGCGCCAGCAGTGAGTCTCTTGGTGTCGGCGCCTACGAGCAGTACTTC. This sequence encodes CASSESLGVGAYEQYF.

V and J are TRBV25-1 and TRBJ1-5; TRBD1 matches 7 bases. Germline V gene sequence: CDR1 MGHDK, CDR2 SYGVNS. With 2 bases clipped from V and 2 bases from J, the junction kept 6 bases outside the gene matches. The CDR3 totals 16 residues. Here the CDR3 reads CASSEPLTGGNQPQHF. The CDR3 nucleotides are TGTGCCAGCAGTGAACCCCTAACAGGGGGCAATCAGCCCCAGCATTTT.